What follows is one T cell receptor (beta chain) and its context. Produced via immunoSEQ multiplex PCR; TCRdb's table is partial and in-frame only. The top ten hold under 3% of the sample, which has more than 250,000 clones, around nine tenths seen once. V trimming: 3 bases; J trimming: 1 base; junction bases outside the gene matches: 5. The CDR3 spans 16 residues. Per the germline V gene, CDR1 is GTSNPN and CDR2 is SVGIG (reference sequence). The data were taken from a study of blood T cell repertoires in COVID-19. The rearrangement uses TRBV30 and TRBJ2-1, with 11 bases matching TRBD2. Sequenced material: PBMCs or T cells enriched from blood (not recorded which). The receptor was isolated from a woman aged 18-29 years who had recovered from COVID-19. The CDR3 region is CAWSTSGRSSYNEQFF. The CDR3 region has the DNA TGTGCCTGGAGCACTAGCGGGAGATCTTCCTACAATGAGCAGTTCTTC. Based on the CDR3 plus reference TRBV30 and TRBJ2-1, the full variable domain is SQTIHQWPATLVQPVGSPLSLECTVEGTSNPNLYWYRQAAGRGLQLLFYSVGIGQISSEVPQNLSASRPQDRQFILSSKKLLLSDSGFYLCAWSTSGRSSYNEQFFGPGTRLTVL.